This T cell receptor beta chain was captured by sequencing in a study of cytotoxic CD8 clonotypes in ibrutinib-treated CLL (dated by TCRdb to the early 2020s). Broadly, across the study: The cohort included roughly 15 treatment-naive and ten to eleven relapsed/refractory patients; 17 were IGHV unmutated. Samples averaged roughly 280,000 productive templates and 94,082 productive rearrangements. Cryopreserved peripheral blood mononuclear cells were obtained prior to treatment, at the time of response, and at either disease progression or sustained remission. Partial responses were observed in some 24 patients and complete responses in 2; after a median follow-up of 68 months, remission was maintained in 15 or so patients and progression was observed in around twelve. Response samples were obtained after a median of 12 months of treatment, with a range of about 6 to 36 months. Every remission and progressive disease sample was obtained while ibrutinib was still being received by the patients. Longitudinal samples were available for about 30% of the roughly 86 trial participants.

V gives up 4 bases and J gives up 1 base, and the segment between their germline ends measures 15 bases. CDR1 is given as SGHTS and CDR2 as YDEGEE, both from the germline V gene. Inclusive of the bounding cysteine and phenylalanine, the CDR3 is 16 residues long. The CDR3 DNA has 48 bases and is translated from base 1. A note on this clone: Its antigen remains unidentified. One base away there is no much larger clone; base qualities are not given.

Study-level results and caveats: An increase in clonality was observed at ibrutinib response, with clonality remaining stable during sustained remission and falling back toward baseline at progression. Public clonotypes were rare and either contracted or stayed stable during treatment, and the rise in clonality at ibrutinib response reflected the expansion of private clonotypes. Baseline clonality exceeded that of age-matched healthy donors and correlated strongly with circulating CD8+ T-cell counts. Sampling times were not matched between sustained-remission and progressing patients, and lymph node repertoires were not studied.

The goal of deep resolution MiSeq sequencing was a depth between 1 in 1 million and 1 in 200,000 T cells, and coverage averaged 10x per clonotype. The immunoSEQ hsTCRB Kit was used to generate TCR beta libraries. The published analysis was carried out like this. ImmunoSEQ Data Assistant and ImmunoSEQ Analyzer were used for data analysis, and V, D and J genes were assigned according to IMGT definitions. Clonality, with values ranging from 0 to 1, was calculated as one minus the normalized Shannon entropy of productive rearrangement frequencies. Only overrepresented clonotypes making up at least 0.05% of the repertoire of each patient were included in the public clonotype analysis. About 13 age-matched healthy donor repertoires from immuneACCESS were used as controls for clonality. TCRdb re-hosts the immuneACCESS table, in-frame sequences only. Its copies lack some clones; in the studies checked, an unresolved V gene accounts for under half of them, and the cause for the rest is not known. That table is the source of V, J and clone size, and D and trimming were worked out from the DNA. The sample table contains some 140,000 clones; only one count was recorded for approximately 90% of them. The ten largest clones represent less than 14% of the sample.

This specimen's time point label, per the study, means: approximately eleven months on ibrutinib. For TCR beta library preparation, approximately 2 micrograms of genomic DNA were extracted from the cryopreserved PBMCs. Longitudinal blood samples from CLL patients on ibrutinib monotherapy were analyzed using high-throughput TCR beta sequencing. The patients took part in an open-label, single-center phase 2 trial of ibrutinib monotherapy. This TCR was sampled from a human donor with chronic lymphocytic leukemia. Source: PBMCs, taken after 12 months of ibrutinib treatment. Recombination joined TRBV5-8 with TRBJ1-5; TRBD1 is perhaps the D gene, given 6 matching bases. The sequence in DNA is TGTGCCAGCAGCCTGGTCCAGGGGATGAGCAATCAGCCCCAGCATTTT. Its coded protein is CASSLVQGMSNQPQHF.